The text below deals with one TCR beta chain. Its antigen is undetermined. This entry belongs to a study of shared clonotypes between healthy human individuals. The protocol was immunoSEQ multiplex PCR, while the TCRdb copy is restricted to in-frame clones and leaves out a portion. The table records about 980,000 clones, 76% of them present only once. CD4+ cells were split into CD45RA+ naive and CD45RA-negative memory subsets. General study findings and limits: In contrast to clonotypes shared by all four donors, non-shared clonotypes had lower generation probabilities. Estimated richness was generally greater in naive than memory subsets.

Germline lookup yields CDR1 SEHNR and CDR2 FQNEAQ (reference sequence). V was shortened by 1 base and J by 5 bases, with 9 bases between the two germline ends. The CDR3 length is 13 residues. The sample taken for sequencing was memory CD4+ T cells sorted from blood. Subset indicated: CD45RA-negative fraction. The source of this sequence is a man aged 18 to 30 in good health. This chain connects TRBV7-9 to TRBJ2-7; D remains unclear. CDR3 loop: CASSLVGRDEQYF. For the CDR3, the DNA is TGTGCCAGCAGCTTAGTGGGTCGGGACGAGCAGTACTTC.